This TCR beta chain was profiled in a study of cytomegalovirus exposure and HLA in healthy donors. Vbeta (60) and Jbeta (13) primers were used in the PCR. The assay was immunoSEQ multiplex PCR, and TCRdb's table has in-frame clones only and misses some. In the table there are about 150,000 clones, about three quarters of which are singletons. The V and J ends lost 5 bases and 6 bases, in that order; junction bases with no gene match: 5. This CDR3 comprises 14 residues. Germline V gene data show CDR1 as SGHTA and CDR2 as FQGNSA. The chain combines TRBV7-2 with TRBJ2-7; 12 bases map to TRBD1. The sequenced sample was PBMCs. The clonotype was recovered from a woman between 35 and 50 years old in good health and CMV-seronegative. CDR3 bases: TGTGCCAGCAGCCGGGACAGGGGGCGTCTCGAGCAGTACTTC. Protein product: CASSRDRGRLEQYF.